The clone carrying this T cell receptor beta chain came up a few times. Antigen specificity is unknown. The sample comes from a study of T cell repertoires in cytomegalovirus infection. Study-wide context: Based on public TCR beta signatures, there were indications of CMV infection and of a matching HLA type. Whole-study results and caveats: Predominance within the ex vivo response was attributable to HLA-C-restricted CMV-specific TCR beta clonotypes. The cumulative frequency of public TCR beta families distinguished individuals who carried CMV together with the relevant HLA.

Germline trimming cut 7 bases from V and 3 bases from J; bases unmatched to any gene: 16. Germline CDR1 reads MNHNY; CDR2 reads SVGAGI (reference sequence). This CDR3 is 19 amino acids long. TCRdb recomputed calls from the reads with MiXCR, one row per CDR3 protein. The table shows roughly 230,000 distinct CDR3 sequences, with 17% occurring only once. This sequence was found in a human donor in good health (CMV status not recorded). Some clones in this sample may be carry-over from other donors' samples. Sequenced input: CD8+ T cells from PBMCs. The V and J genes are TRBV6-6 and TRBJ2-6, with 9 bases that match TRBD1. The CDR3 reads CASIQLPDRGVFGANVLTF. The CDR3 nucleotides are TGTGCCAGCATCCAACTACCGGACAGGGGCGTTTTTGGGGCCAACGTCCTGACTTTC.